The sequence of this TCR beta chain was determined in a study of a mutant IDH1 vaccine in newly diagnosed glioma. Across the study: At weeks 1, 3, 5, 7, 11, 15, 19 and 23, patients received a vaccination, eight in all. Treated patients had a mean age of approximately 40 years and an approximately 60% male, around 38% female split.

The study's findings and limits: A vaccine-induced immune response developed in 93.3% of the patients.

Points on this clone: Its antigen remains unknown.

Time point of the sample: week 11, during vaccination. Vaccination comprised doses that each held 300 ug of mutant IDH1 20-mer peptide, plus topical imiquimod. Each donor presented with a new WHO grade 3 or 4 astrocytoma that tested IDH1-mutant and showed ATRX loss. Generated by immunoSEQ multiplex PCR, the TCRdb table keeps only in-frame clones and is missing some. The data contain some 130,000 clones, 80% of them singletons. Germline values: CDR1 SGHTA, CDR2 FQGNSA. Germline trimming cut 1 base from V and 13 bases from J; bases unmatched to any gene: 14. This CDR3 spans 15 amino acids. The gene calls are TRBV7-2 and TRBJ2-5; 8 bases agree with TRBD2. The sample here was PBMCs, taken from a glioma patient whose treatment included an IDH1 peptide vaccine. The TCR originated in a man in his forties or fifties with glioma. The DNA of the CDR3 is TGTGCCAGCAGCTTAGAAGCTAGCGGGCCCACGTCAGGGTACTTC. It specifies CASSLEASGPTSGYF.